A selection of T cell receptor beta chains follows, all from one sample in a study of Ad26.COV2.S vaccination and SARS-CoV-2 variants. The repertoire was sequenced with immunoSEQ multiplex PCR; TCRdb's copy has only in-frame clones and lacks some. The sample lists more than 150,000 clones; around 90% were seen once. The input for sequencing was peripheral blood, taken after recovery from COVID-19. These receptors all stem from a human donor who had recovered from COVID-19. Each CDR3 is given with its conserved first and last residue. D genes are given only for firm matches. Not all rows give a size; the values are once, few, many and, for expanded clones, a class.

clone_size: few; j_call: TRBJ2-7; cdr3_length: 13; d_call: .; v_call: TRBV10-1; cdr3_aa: CASSELASYEQYF; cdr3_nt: TGCGCCAGCAGTGAGTTGGCCTCCTACGAGCAGTACTTC
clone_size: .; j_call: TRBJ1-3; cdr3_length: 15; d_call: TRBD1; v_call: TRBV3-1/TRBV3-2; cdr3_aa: CASSQTGGSGNTIYF; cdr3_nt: TGTGCCAGCAGCCAGACAGGGGGCTCTGGAAACACCATATATTTT
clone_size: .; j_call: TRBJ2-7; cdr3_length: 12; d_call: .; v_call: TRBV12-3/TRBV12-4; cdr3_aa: CASSSHGDEQYF; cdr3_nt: TGTGCCAGCAGTTCCCACGGGGACGAGCAGTACTTC
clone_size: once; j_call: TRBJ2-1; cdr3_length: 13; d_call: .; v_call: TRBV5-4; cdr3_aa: CASSLGLTLEQFF; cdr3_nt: TGTGCCAGCAGCTTAGGGCTGACTCTTGAGCAGTTCTTC
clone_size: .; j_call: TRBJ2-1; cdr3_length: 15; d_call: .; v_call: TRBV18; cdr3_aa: CASSPPSQQQGEQFF; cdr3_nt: TGTGCCAGCTCACCACCTTCCCAGCAGCAGGGTGAGCAGTTCTTC
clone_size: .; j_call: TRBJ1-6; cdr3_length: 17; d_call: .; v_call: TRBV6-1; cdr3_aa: CASSEAKGGSYNSPLHF; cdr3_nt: TGTGCCAGCAGTGAAGCAAAGGGTGGGTCCTATAATTCACCCCTCCACTTT
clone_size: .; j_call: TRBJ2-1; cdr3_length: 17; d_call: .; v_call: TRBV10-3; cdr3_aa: CAIRETGPGTKKMEQFF; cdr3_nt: TGTGCCATCAGGGAGACAGGGCCCGGGACTAAGAAAATGGAGCAGTTCTTC
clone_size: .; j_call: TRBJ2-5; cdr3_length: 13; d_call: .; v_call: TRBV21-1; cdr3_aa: CASSMGPPKTQYF; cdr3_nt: TGTGCCAGCAGCATGGGCCCACCGAAGACCCAGTACTTC
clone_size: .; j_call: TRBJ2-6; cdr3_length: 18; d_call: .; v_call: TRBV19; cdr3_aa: CASSIDLLRSSGANVLTF; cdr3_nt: TGTGCCAGTAGTATAGACCTCCTGCGGAGCTCTGGGGCCAACGTCCTGACTTTC
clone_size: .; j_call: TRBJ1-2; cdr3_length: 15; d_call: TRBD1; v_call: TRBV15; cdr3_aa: CATSRGDRGNYGYTF; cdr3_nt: TGTGCCACCAGCAGAGGGGACAGGGGGAACTATGGCTACACCTTC
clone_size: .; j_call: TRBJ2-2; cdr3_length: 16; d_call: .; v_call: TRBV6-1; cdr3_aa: CASSELGVVVTGELFF; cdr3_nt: TGTGCCAGCAGTGAACTAGGTGTTGTGGTCACCGGGGAGCTGTTTTTT
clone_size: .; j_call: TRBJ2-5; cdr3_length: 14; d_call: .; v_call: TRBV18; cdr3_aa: CASSPGQRQETQYF; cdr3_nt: TGTGCCAGCTCACCTGGACAGCGACAAGAGACCCAGTACTTC
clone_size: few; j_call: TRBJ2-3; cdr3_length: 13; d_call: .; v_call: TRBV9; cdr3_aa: CASSPKLTDTQYF; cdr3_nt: TGTGCCAGCAGCCCAAAACTCACAGATACGCAGTATTTT
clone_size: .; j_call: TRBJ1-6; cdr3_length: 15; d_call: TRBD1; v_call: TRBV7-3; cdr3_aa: CASSATGTEGSPLHF; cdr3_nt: TGTGCCAGCAGCGCGACAGGGACCGAAGGTTCACCCCTCCACTTT
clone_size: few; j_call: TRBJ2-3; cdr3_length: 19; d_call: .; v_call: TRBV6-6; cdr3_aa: CASSLHGAQGFTSTDTQYF; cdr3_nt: TGTGCCAGCAGTCTACACGGGGCCCAGGGGTTTACTAGCACAGATACGCAGTATTTT
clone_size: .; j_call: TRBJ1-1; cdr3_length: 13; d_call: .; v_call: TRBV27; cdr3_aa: CASSPIRGTEAFF; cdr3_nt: TGTGCCAGCAGTCCGATACGGGGGACTGAAGCTTTCTTT
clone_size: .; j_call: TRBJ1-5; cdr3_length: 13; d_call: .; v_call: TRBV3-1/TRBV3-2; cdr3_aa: CASSQTDNQPQHF; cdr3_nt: TGTGCCAGCAGCCAAACAGACAATCAGCCCCAGCATTTT
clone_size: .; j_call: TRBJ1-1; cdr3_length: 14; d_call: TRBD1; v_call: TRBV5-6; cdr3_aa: CASSRGQGKAEAFF; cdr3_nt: TGTGCCAGCAGCCGGGGACAGGGGAAAGCTGAAGCTTTCTTT
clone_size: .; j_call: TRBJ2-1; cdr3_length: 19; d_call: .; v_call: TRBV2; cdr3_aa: CASSEVAQSLSDSYNEQFF; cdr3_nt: TGTGCCAGCAGTGAAGTAGCCCAATCCCTGTCCGACTCCTACAATGAGCAGTTCTTC
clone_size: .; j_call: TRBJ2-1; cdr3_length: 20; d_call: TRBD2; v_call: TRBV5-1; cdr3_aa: CASSAPSTSGGMSSYNEQFF; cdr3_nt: TGCGCCAGCAGCGCACCCTCTACTAGCGGGGGGATGAGCTCCTACAATGAGCAGTTCTTC
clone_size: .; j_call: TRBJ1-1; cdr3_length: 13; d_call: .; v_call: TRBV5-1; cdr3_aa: CASSPDWNTEAFF; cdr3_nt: TGCGCCAGCAGCCCTGACTGGAACACTGAAGCTTTCTTT
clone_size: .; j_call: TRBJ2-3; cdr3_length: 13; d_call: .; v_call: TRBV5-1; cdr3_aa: CASRSGFTDTQYF; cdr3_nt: TGCGCCAGCAGATCTGGTTTCACAGATACGCAGTATTTT
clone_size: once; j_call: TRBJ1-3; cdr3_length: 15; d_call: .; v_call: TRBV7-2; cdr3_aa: CASSLGGSSGNTIYF; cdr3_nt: TGTGCCAGCAGCTTAGGGGGAAGCTCTGGAAACACCATATATTTT